The clone carrying this T cell receptor beta chain was found a few times. This record belongs to a study of human T cells and chemical hapten exposure. TCRdb re-analysed the RACE reads in MiXCR, keeping a single row per CDR3 protein. The sample lists about 60,000 distinct CDR3 sequences, approximately 10% occurring once. Time point denoted: pre-sensitization, week 0. As to treatment: therapeutic diphenylcyclopropenone sensitization with weekly scalp DPC. Donation of samples came from alopecia patients who were 18 to 70 years old and suitable for DPC. Germline CDR1 reads MNHEY; CDR2 reads SVGAGI. V shed 5 bases and J 0 bases; nucleotides not matched to a gene: 1. This CDR3 is 14 amino acids long.

Sample: whole blood, taken in connection with sensitization to the hapten diphenylcyclopropenone (DPC). This sequence joins TRBV6-5 and TRBJ2-3; 8 bases match TRBD1. The sequence was obtained from a woman aged 35 to 49 with alopecia areata. Some clones in this sample may be carry-over from other donors' samples. The CDR3 DNA reads as TGTGCCAGCAGTCGGACAGGGAGCACAGATACGCAGTATTTT. It encodes CASSRTGSTDTQYF.